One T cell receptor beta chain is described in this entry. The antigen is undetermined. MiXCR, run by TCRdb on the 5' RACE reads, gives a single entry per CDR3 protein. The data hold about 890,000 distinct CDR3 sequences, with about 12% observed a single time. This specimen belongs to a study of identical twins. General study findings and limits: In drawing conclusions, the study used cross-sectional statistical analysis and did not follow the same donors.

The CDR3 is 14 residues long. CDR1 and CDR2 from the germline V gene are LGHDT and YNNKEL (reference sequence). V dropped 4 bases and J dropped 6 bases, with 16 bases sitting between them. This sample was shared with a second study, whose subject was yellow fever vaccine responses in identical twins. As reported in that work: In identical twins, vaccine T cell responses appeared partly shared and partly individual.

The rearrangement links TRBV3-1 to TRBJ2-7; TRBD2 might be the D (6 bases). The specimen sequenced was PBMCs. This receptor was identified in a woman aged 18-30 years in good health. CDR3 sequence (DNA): TGTGCCAGCAGCCGCGGGACGCAAAGTAGCGAGCAGTACGTC. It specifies CASSRGTQSSEQYV.